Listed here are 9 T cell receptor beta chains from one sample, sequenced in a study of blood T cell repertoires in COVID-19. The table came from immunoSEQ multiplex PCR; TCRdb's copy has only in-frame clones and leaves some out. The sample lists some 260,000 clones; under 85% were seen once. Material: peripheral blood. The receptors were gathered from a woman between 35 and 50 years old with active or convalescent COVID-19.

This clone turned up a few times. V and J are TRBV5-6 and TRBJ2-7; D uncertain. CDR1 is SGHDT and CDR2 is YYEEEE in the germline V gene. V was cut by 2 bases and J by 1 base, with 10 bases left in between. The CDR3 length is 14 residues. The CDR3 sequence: CASSFQAASYEQYF. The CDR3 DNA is TGTGCCAGCAGCTTTCAGGCAGCTTCCTACGAGCAGTACTTC. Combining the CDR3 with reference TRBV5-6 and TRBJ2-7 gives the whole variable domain DAGVTQSPTHLIKTRGQQVTLRCSPKSGHDTVSWYQQALGQGPQFIFQYYEEEERQRGNFPDRFSGHQFPNYSSELNVNALLLGDSALYLCASSFQAASYEQYFGPGTRLTVT.

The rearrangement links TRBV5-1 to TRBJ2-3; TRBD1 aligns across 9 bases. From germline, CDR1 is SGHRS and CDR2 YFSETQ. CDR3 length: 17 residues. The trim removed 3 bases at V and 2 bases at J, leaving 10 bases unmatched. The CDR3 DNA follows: TGCGCCAGCAGCTGGAGGGGGACAGGGCGGGACACAGATACGCAGTATTTT. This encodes CASSWRGTGRDTDTQYF.

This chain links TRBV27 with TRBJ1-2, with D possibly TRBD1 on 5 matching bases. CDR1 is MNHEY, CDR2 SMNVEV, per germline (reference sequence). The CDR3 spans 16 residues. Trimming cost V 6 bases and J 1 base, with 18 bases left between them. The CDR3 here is CASRPRGGTVNYGYTF. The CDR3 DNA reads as TGTGCCAGCAGGCCCCGGGGGGGAACCGTTAACTATGGCTACACCTTC.

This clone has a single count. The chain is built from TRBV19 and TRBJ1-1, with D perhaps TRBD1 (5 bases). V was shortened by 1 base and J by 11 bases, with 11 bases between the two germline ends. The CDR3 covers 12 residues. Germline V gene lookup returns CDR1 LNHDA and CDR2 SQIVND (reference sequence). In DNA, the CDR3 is TGTGCCAGTAGTATAGCGGCAGGGACTGCTTTCTTT. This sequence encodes CASSIAAGTAFF.

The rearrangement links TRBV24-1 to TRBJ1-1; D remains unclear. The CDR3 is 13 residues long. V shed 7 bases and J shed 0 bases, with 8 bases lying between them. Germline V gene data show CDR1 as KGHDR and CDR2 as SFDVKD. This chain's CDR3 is CATSDGVNTEAFF. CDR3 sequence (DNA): TGTGCCACCAGCGACGGAGTGAACACTGAAGCTTTCTTT.

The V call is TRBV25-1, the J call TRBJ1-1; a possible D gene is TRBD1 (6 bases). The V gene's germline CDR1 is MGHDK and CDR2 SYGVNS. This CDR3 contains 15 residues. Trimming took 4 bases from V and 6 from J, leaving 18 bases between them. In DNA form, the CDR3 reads TGTGCCAGCAGTGTCCAGGGGCCGCTCAATTCTGAAGCTTTCTTT. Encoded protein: CASSVQGPLNSEAFF.

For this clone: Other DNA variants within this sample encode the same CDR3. The CDR3 region has the DNA TGTGCCAGCAGCCCCGGACAGGGGAATTCACCCCTCCACTTT. Protein sequence: CASSPGQGNSPLHF. V and J are TRBV7-9 and TRBJ1-6; 9 bases agree with TRBD1. With 5 bases clipped from V and 7 bases from J, the junction kept 3 bases outside the gene matches. The germline gives CDR1 SEHNR, CDR2 FQNEAQ (reference sequence). CDR3 length: 14 residues.

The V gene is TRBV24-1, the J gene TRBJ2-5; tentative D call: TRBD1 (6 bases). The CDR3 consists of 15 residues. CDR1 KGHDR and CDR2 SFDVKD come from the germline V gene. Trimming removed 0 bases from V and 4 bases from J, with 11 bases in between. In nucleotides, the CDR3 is TGTGCCACCAGTGATTTGCAATGGGGGCTAGAGACCCAGTACTTC. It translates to CATSDLQWGLETQYF.

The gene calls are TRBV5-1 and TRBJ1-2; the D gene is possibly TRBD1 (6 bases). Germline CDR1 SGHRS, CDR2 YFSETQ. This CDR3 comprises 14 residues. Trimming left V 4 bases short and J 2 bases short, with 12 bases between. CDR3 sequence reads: CASSVGHQNYGYTF. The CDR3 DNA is TGCGCCAGCAGCGTGGGACATCAGAACTATGGCTACACCTTC.